This T cell receptor (beta chain) was sequenced during a study of blood T cell repertoires in COVID-19. Study information: The study drew acute and convalescent COVID-19 samples from the United States, Italy and Spain.

The assay was immunoSEQ multiplex PCR, and TCRdb's table has in-frame clones only and misses some. The sample includes about 300,000 clones, nearly 90% of them seen just once. Seattle cases were enrolled at active infection and followed longitudinally. Looked up from germline, CDR1 is MNHEY and CDR2 is SVGAGI. V lost 0 bases and J 5 bases, leaving 13 bases between the germline ends. This CDR3 comprises 15 residues. The chain uses TRBV6-5 and TRBJ1-1; D is unclear. This TCR derives from a woman aged 25 to 39 with COVID-19, enrolled during active disease. The sequenced material came from peripheral blood. The CDR3 protein is CASSYSGVRQTEAFF. The CDR3 region has the DNA TGTGCCAGCAGTTACTCCGGGGTACGTCAGACTGAAGCTTTCTTT.